This T cell receptor (beta chain) was observed in a study of cytomegalovirus exposure and HLA in healthy donors. Study-level results: Through in vitro validation, three CMV-associated chains were shown to be specific for CMV antigens.

The CDR3 contains 15 residues. V gave up 6 bases and J gave up 13 bases; unmatched junction bases: 12. Germline V gene data show CDR1 as MNHEY and CDR2 as SMNVEV (reference sequence). This PCR relied on a set of 60 Vbeta primers and 13 Jbeta primers. Sequencing was performed with immunoSEQ multiplex PCR; in TCRdb, only in-frame clones are kept and a portion is missing. The table shows around 230,000 clones, with roughly 85% occurring only once. Worth noting for this clone: Its antigen is not known.

The sequencing input was PBMCs. This receptor was obtained from a male donor in good health and CMV-seronegative. This chain joins TRBV27 and TRBJ1-6, with 10 bases identical to TRBD1. The CDR3 region is CASRAAGTGVLPLHF. The CDR3 nucleotides read TGTGCCAGCAGAGCGGCTGGGACAGGGGTTTTGCCCCTCCACTTT.